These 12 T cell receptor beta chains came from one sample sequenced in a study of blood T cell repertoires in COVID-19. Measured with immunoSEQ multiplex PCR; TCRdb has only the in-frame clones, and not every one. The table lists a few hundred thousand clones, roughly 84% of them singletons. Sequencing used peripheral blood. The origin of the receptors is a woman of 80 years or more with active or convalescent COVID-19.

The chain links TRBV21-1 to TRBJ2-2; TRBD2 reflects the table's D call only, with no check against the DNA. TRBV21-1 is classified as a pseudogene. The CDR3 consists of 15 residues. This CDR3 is CASSKGASDTGELFF. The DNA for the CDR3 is TGTGCCAGCAGCAAAGGAGCATCGGACACCGGGGAGCTGTTTTTT.

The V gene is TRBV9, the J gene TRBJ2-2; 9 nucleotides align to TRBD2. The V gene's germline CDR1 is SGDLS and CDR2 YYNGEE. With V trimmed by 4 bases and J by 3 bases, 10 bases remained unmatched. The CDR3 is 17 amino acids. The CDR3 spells CASSPSGPSGDTGELFF. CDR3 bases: TGTGCCAGCAGCCCCTCTGGCCCTAGCGGGGACACCGGGGAGCTGTTTTTT.

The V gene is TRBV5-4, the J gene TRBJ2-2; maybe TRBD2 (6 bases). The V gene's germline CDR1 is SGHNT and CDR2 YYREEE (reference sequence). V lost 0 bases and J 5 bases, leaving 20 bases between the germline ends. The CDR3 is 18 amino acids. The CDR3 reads CASSLASTADGGTGELFF. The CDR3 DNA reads TGTGCCAGCAGCTTGGCCTCGACCGCGGATGGGGGGACCGGGGAGCTGTTTTTT.

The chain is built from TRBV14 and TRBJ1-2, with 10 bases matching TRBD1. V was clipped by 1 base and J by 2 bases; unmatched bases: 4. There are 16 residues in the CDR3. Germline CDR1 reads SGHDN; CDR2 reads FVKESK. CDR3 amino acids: CASSQGGQGGNYGYTF. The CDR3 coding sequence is TGTGCCAGCAGCCAAGGCGGACAGGGGGGGAACTATGGCTACACCTTC.

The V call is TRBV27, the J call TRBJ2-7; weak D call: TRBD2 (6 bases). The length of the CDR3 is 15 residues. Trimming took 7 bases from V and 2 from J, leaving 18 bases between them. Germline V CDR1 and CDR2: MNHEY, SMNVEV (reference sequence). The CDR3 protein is CASTLRWGVTYEQYF. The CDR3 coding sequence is TGTGCCAGCACCCTAAGATGGGGGGTGACCTACGAGCAGTACTTC.

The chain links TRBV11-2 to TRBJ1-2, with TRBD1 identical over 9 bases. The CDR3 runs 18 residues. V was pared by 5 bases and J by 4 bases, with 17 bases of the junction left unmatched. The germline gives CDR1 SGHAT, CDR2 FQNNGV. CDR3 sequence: CASSLGDRAPHGGYGYTF. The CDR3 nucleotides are TGTGCCAGCAGCCTCGGGGACAGGGCTCCCCACGGCGGCTATGGCTACACCTTC.

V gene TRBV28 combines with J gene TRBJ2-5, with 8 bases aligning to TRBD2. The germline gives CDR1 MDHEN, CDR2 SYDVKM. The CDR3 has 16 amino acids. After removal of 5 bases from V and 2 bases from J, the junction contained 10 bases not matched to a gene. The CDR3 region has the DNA TGTGCCAGCAGTAGCCCACTAGCGGACAAACAAGAGACCCAGTACTTC. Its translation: CASSSPLADKQETQYF.

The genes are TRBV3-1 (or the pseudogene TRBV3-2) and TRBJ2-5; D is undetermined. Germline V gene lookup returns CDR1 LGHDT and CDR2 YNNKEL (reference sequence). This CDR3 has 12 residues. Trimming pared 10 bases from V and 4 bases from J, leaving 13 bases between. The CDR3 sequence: CATTFVGETQYF. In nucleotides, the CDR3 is TGTGCCACGACATTCGTAGGAGAGACCCAGTACTTC.

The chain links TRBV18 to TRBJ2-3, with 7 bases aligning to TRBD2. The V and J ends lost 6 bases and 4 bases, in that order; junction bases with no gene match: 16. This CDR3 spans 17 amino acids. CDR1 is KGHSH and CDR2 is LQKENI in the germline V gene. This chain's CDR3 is CASSRSLMPGGSDTQYF. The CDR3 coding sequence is TGTGCCAGCTCCCGGAGCCTTATGCCGGGAGGTTCAGATACGCAGTATTTT.

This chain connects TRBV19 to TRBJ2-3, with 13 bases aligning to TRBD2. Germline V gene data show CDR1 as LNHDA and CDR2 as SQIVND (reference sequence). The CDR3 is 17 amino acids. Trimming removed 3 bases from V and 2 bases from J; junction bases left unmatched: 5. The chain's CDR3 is CASSIWGLAGNTDTQYF. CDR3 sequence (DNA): TGTGCCAGTAGTATTTGGGGACTAGCGGGAAACACAGATACGCAGTATTTT.

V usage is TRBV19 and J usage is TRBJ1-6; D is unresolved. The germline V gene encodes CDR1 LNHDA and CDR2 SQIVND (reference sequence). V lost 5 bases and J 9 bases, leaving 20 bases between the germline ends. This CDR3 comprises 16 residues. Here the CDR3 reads CASSPYPGGRSSPLHF. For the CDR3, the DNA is TGTGCCAGTAGTCCGTACCCCGGCGGAAGGAGTTCACCCCTCCACTTT. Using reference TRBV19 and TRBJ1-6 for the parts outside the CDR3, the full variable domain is DGGITQSPKYLFRKEGQNVTLSCEQNLNHDAMYWYRQDPGQGLRLIYYSQIVNDFQKGDIAEGYSVSREKKESFPLTVTSAQKNPTAFYLCASSPYPGGRSSPLHFGNGTRLTVT.

CDR3: CASTPGTGTEQTEAFF. The CDR3 coding sequence is TGTGCCAGCACCCCAGGGACAGGGACCGAACAGACTGAAGCTTTCTTT. This rearrangement joins TRBV11-3 to TRBJ1-1, with 9 bases aligning to TRBD1. The CDR3 runs 16 residues. Germline V lookup: CDR1 SGHNT, CDR2 YENEEA. The V segment lost 7 bases and the J segment 5 bases; nucleotides outside the gene matches: 14.